Following are 17 T cell receptor beta chains from one sample sequenced in a study of blood T cell repertoires in COVID-19. This table comes from immunoSEQ multiplex PCR, and its TCRdb copy is limited to in-frame clones, with some not included. In the table there are approximately 170,000 clones, 70% to 85% of which are singletons. Sequenced sample: PBMCs or T cells enriched from blood (not recorded which). Receptors were obtained from a man aged 45-65 years who had recovered from COVID-19.

The count of this clone is one. The rearrangement joins TRBV6-5 to TRBJ1-6, with 9 bases fitting TRBD1. V shed 1 base and J 9 bases; nucleotides not matched to a gene: 7. The CDR3 has 16 amino acids. CDR1 is MNHEY and CDR2 is SVGAGI in the germline V gene. The CDR3 loop is CASSYLGRQGGSPLHF. The CDR3 DNA is TGTGCCAGCAGTTACTTGGGGCGACAGGGGGGTTCACCCCTCCACTTT.

The chain is built from TRBV6-5 and TRBJ1-1, with 8 bases identical to TRBD1. The germline gives CDR1 MNHEY, CDR2 SVGAGI. CDR3 length equals 14 residues. With 4 bases clipped from V and 6 bases from J, the junction kept 7 bases outside the gene matches. The CDR3 DNA sequence: TGTGCCAGCAGTTCCCGGACAGGGCTCTCTGAAGCTTTCTTT. This gives the protein CASSSRTGLSEAFF.

The rearrangement uses TRBV7-9 and TRBJ1-2, with 7 bases identical to TRBD1. Germline V gene lookup returns CDR1 SEHNR and CDR2 FQNEAQ (reference sequence). The V and J ends lost 1 base and 7 bases, in that order; junction bases with no gene match: 6. The CDR3 loop spans 14 amino acids. The CDR3 loop is CASSLESGGRGYTF. The DNA of the CDR3 is TGTGCCAGCAGCTTAGAGTCAGGGGGTCGTGGCTACACCTTC.

This chain connects TRBV18 to TRBJ1-1; perhaps TRBD1 as D (5 bases). Germline lookup yields CDR1 KGHSH and CDR2 LQKENI. The V end lost 4 bases, the J end lost 0 bases, and 9 bases lay between the germline ends. CDR3 length: 14 residues. CDR3 nucleotide sequence: TGTGCCAGCTCACAAAAAGGGGTGAACACTGAAGCTTTCTTT. It yields the protein CASSQKGVNTEAFF.

The gene calls are TRBV4-3 and TRBJ2-7; 13 nucleotides agree with TRBD2. V trimming: 4 bases; J trimming: 2 bases; junction bases outside the gene matches: 2. This CDR3 spans 15 amino acids. In germline, CDR1 is LGHNA, CDR2 YSLEER. Here the CDR3 DNA reads TGCGCCAGCAGCCTAGGACTAGCGGGAGCCTACGAGCAGTACTTC. Encoded protein: CASSLGLAGAYEQYF.

The chain employs TRBV14 and TRBJ2-1, with 9 bases aligning to TRBD2. This CDR3 has 15 amino acids. Trimming took 2 bases from V and 9 from J; bases not matched to a gene: 8. The germline CDR1 and CDR2 sequences are SGHDN and FVKESK. CDR3 residues: CASSQRGGASGEQFF. CDR3 coding DNA: TGTGCCAGCAGCCAACGCGGGGGGGCCTCTGGTGAGCAGTTCTTC.

A few counts support this clone. The gene calls are TRBV4-3 and TRBJ1-1; D gene ambiguous. This CDR3 spans 14 amino acids. Germline CDR1 is LGHNA and CDR2 is YSLEER. V was pared by 0 bases and J by 11 bases, with 16 bases between. The CDR3 region has the DNA TGCGCCAGCAGCCAAGATCCAGCGGAGCTTGGCGCTTTCTTT. Amino acid sequence: CASSQDPAELGAFF.

The chain recombines TRBV6-5 with TRBJ1-6, with a weak D call TRBD1 (5 bases). Trimming stripped 7 bases from V and 3 bases from J, with 13 bases between. The CDR3 length is 15 residues. Per germline, CDR1 MNHEY and CDR2 SVGAGI. CDR3 nucleotide sequence: TGTGCCAGCATGATGGGGCATCTCTATAATTCACCCCTCCACTTT. It encodes CASMMGHLYNSPLHF.

The V call is TRBV3-1 (or the pseudogene TRBV3-2), the J call TRBJ1-2; TRBD1 matches at 8 bases. The CDR3 is made up of 16 amino acids. Germline CDR1 reads LGHDT; CDR2 reads YNNKEL (reference sequence). Trimming took 1 base from V and 8 from J; bases not matched to a gene: 12. Written as DNA, the CDR3 is TGTGCCAGCAGCCAAGGGCTCCAGGGGGCGGCAATCGGCTACACCTTC. Protein sequence: CASSQGLQGAAIGYTF.

The V gene is TRBV28, the J gene TRBJ2-7; TRBD1 aligns across 7 bases. The V gene end was trimmed by 10 bases and the J gene end by 3 bases; junction bases not matched to a gene: 9. Germline-derived CDR1 and CDR2 are MDHEN and SYDVKM. The CDR3 is 13 residues long. The CDR3 reads CATLDRLNYEQYF. CDR3 DNA: TGTGCCACTTTGGACAGGTTAAACTACGAGCAGTACTTC.

This chain joins TRBV9 and TRBJ2-7; 12 nucleotides align to TRBD1. CDR1 is SGDLS and CDR2 is YYNGEE in the germline V gene. The length of the CDR3 is 16 residues. Germline trimming cut 5 bases from V and 6 bases from J; bases unmatched to any gene: 12. The CDR3 coding sequence is TGTGCCAGCAGTCGTCCCGGGACAGGGGGCAAGGCCGAGCAGTACTTC. This gives the protein CASSRPGTGGKAEQYF.

The rearrangement links TRBV28 to TRBJ1-5; no clear D gene. In germline, CDR1 is MDHEN, CDR2 SYDVKM. Trimming left V 8 bases short and J 0 bases short, with 17 bases between. The CDR3 has 16 residues. Here the CDR3 DNA reads TGTGCCAGCCGCAGGCCGGGATTCTTTAGCAATCAGCCCCAGCATTTT. This encodes CASRRPGFFSNQPQHF.

This clone was recorded only once. DNA for the CDR3: TGTGCTAGTGGCCCTGGAATCGCTAGCAGCTCTAGCACAGATACGCAGTATTTT. Amino acid sequence: CASGPGIASSSSTDTQYF. The V gene is TRBV12-5, the J gene TRBJ2-3; D is perhaps TRBD2 (5 bases). The CDR3 is made up of 18 amino acids. Looked up from germline, CDR1 is LGHNT and CDR2 is FRNRAP. The V and J ends lost 6 bases and 0 bases respectively, with 22 bases between them.

The rearrangement joins TRBV9 to TRBJ2-1; TRBD1 might be the D (5 bases). Germline loops: CDR1 SGDLS, CDR2 YYNGEE. Trimming took off 0 bases at V and 5 bases at J, with 24 bases between the two ends. This CDR3 is built from 19 residues. The CDR3 DNA sequence: TGTGCCAGCAGCGTAGGATGGCAGGGTAGGGCGCTTGATGACAATGAGCAGTTCTTC. Protein sequence: CASSVGWQGRALDDNEQFF.

V usage is TRBV2 and J usage is TRBJ2-3; 8 nucleotides align to TRBD2. The CDR3 extends over 14 amino acids. The V segment lost 4 bases and the J segment 3 bases; nucleotides outside the gene matches: 3. Per germline, CDR1 SNHLY and CDR2 FYNNEI. CDR3 bases: TGTGCCAGCAGTGCCCAGCGGGGGACAGATACGCAGTATTTT. Its translation is CASSAQRGTDTQYF.

V is TRBV10-3 and J is TRBJ1-2; TRBD1 might be the D (6 bases). Germline V gives CDR1 ENHRY, CDR2 SYGVKD. V lost 10 bases and J lost 4, with 19 bases in between. The CDR3 runs to 14 residues. CDR3: CATLGGGLSYGYTF. DNA of the CDR3: TGTGCCACCCTAGGAGGGGGACTAAGCTATGGCTACACCTTC.

The chain joins TRBV7-9 to TRBJ2-1, with 7 bases fitting TRBD1. Germline V gene data show CDR1 as SEHNR and CDR2 as FQNEAQ (reference sequence). V dropped 1 base and J dropped 4; count of bases not matched to a gene: 10. This CDR3 region has 17 residues. CDR3 nucleotides: TGTGCCAGCAGCTTAGAATCAACAGGGGCGAGGTACAATGAGCAGTTCTTC. It is translated as CASSLESTGARYNEQFF.